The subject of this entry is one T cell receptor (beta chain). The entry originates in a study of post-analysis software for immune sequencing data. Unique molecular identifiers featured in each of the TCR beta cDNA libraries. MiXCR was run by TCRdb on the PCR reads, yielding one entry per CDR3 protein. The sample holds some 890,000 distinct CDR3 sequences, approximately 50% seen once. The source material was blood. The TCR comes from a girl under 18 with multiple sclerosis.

Written as DNA, the CDR3 is TGTGCCAGCAGTGCGGCCCCGGGGGGAAACTATGGCTACACCTTC. Translation gives CASSAAPGGNYGYTF. The rearrangement joins TRBV2 to TRBJ1-2; D is possibly TRBD1 (5 bases). Germline-derived CDR1 and CDR2 are SNHLY and FYNNEI. The CDR3 spans 15 residues. Trimming removed 4 bases at V and 2 bases at J, with 14 bases between.